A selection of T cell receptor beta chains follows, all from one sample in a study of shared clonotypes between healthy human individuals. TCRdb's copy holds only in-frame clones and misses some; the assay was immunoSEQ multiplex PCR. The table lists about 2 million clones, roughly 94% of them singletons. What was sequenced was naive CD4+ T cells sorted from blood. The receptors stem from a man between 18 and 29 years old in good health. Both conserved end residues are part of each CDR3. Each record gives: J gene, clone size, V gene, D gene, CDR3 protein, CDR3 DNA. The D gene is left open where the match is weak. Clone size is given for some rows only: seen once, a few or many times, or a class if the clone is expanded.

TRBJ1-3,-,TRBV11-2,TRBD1,CASSPSPSTGTGNTIYF,TGTGCCAGCAGCCCCTCCCCTTCGACAGGGACTGGAAACACCATATATTTT
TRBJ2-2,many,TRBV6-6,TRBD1,CAIPDRANTGELFF,TGTGCCATCCCGGACAGGGCGAACACCGGGGAGCTGTTTTTT
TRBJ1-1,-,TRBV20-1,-,CSPRQNTEAFF,TGCAGTCCCAGACAGAACACTGAAGCTTTCTTT
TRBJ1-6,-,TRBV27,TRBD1,CASSLRDSPYNSPLHF,TGTGCCAGCAGTCTACGGGACAGCCCATATAATTCACCCCTCCACTTT
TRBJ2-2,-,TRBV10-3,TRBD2,CATRQRGGFGTGELFF,TGTGCAACTAGGCAGCGGGGGGGCTTTGGCACCGGGGAGCTGTTTTTT
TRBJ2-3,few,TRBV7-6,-,CASSLTGSMDTQYF,TGTGCCAGCAGCTTAACCGGGTCCATGGATACGCAGTATTTT
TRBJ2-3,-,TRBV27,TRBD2,CASRLGLAGGPTDTQYF,TGTGCCAGCAGGCTAGGGTTAGCGGGAGGGCCGACAGATACGCAGTATTTT
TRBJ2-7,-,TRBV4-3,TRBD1,CASSQWTGNSYEQYF,TGCGCCAGCAGCCAATGGACAGGCAACTCCTACGAGCAGTACTTC
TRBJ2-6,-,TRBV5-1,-,CASSREPTGANVLTF,TGCGCCAGCAGCCGGGAACCTACTGGGGCCAACGTCCTGACTTTC
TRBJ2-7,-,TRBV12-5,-,CASGLEAGSTYEQYF,TGTGCTAGTGGTTTGGAGGCGGGATCCACCTACGAGCAGTACTTC
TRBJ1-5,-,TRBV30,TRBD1,CACSQGGQGGNQPQHF,TGTGCCTGCTCCCAGGGGGGACAGGGGGGCAATCAGCCCCAGCATTTT
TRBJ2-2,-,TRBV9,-,CASSVGMANTGELFF,TGTGCCAGCAGCGTAGGGATGGCGAACACCGGGGAGCTGTTTTTT